This TCR beta chain was identified in a study of control samples from healthy donors and cancer patients. Profiled with immunoSEQ multiplex PCR; TCRdb holds only in-frame clones, not every one. The sample has about 130,000 clones; just under 95% are singletons. The TCR comes from a man aged 60-69 years with colorectal cancer. The sample comprised PBMCs.

CDR3 loop: CAWSVPGKSGNTIYF. In DNA, the CDR3 is TGTGCCTGGAGTGTACCGGGGAAGAGTGGAAACACCATATATTTT. V and J are TRBV30 and TRBJ1-3; no clear D. The V gene lost 0 bases and the J gene lost 3 bases, with 12 bases spanning the gap. Germline CDR1 and CDR2: GTSNPN and SVGIG (reference sequence). CDR3 length equals 15 residues.